The present T cell receptor beta chain was sequenced within a study of cytomegalovirus exposure and HLA in healthy donors. On the study more broadly: There were some 400 genotyped donors. Of these, 81% fell in the genetic ancestry cluster associated with self-reported Caucasian donors.

On this clone itself: Its antigen is still unknown.

Study-level results: Both high specificity and high sensitivity reportedly marked the classifier's diagnosis of cytomegalovirus status.

Per germline, CDR1 SGHTA and CDR2 FQGNSA. CDR3 length: 18 residues. Trimming cost V 2 bases and J 1 base; bases outside gene matches: 6. The PCR contained 60 Vbeta and 13 Jbeta primers. TCRdb keeps only in-frame clones here, not all; method: immunoSEQ multiplex PCR. The sample holds some 140,000 clones, 80% seen once. The sequenced material came from PBMCs. This receptor was taken from a woman aged 40 to 55 in good health and CMV-seropositive. This chain connects TRBV7-2 to TRBJ2-4; 12 nucleotides agree with TRBD2. This CDR3 reads CASSLPKTSGSAKNIQYF. The CDR3 DNA reads TGTGCCAGCAGCTTACCAAAGACTAGCGGGAGTGCCAAAAACATTCAGTACTTC.